The entry that follows covers one TCR beta chain sequence. Its target is unknown. These data belong to a study of cytomegalovirus exposure and HLA in healthy donors. Method: immunoSEQ multiplex PCR; TCRdb's copy keeps in-frame clones and lacks some. The sample contains 150,000 or so clones, roughly 84% of which appear only once. Whole-study findings and limits: In vitro, a few CMV-associated chains proved specific for CMV antigens. The classifier was said to identify cytomegalovirus status with high specificity and sensitivity.

Germline V gene data show CDR1 as SGHRS and CDR2 as YFSETQ. The V and J ends lost 3 bases and 3 bases, in that order; junction bases with no gene match: 3. This CDR3 spans 16 amino acids. This receptor was taken from a human donor in good health. V and J are TRBV5-1 and TRBJ2-2; 12 positions match TRBD2. The source material was PBMCs. In nucleotides, the CDR3 is TGCGCCAGCAGCTATACTAGCGGGGGGCACACCGGGGAGCTGTTTTTT. It translates to CASSYTSGGHTGELFF.